This T cell receptor (beta chain) was sequenced during a study of Tregs in tolerant kidney transplant recipients (dated by TCRdb to the late 2010s). With regard to the full study: The study applied TCRbeta sequencing to find donor-specific regulatory T cells before combined kidney and bone marrow transplantation and then followed those same cells after transplant. Several methods of expanding Tregs specific for an allogeneic donor were compared by TCRbeta repertoire sequencing in a few healthy controls. Overall study results and their limits: Because only a small number of patients were included, the study had limitations, and the results will need to be validated in larger populations as well as under other immunosuppression protocols. Expanding Tregs with activated donor B cells appeared to identify the most biologically relevant and donor-specific TCRbeta repertoire. Biological reproducibility was not directly addressed, though technical replication error appeared minimal.

Genomic DNA was extracted from sorted cells with the QIAGEN DNeasy Blood and Tissue Kit for TCRbeta CDR3 sequencing. Through immunoSEQ, high-throughput TCRbeta CDR3 sequencing was done commercially, including PCR amplification with internal controls and bias correction. Processing in the source paper ran as follows. A unique productive TCRbeta sequence was defined by the CDR3 nucleotide sequence when primers matched, and otherwise by the CDR3 amino acid sequence together with the Vbeta and Jbeta genes. To correct sorting error, sequences shared between sorted populations at a frequency ratio of 2:1 or less were removed; the rest were assigned to the higher population. A sequence counted as donor-reactive if, in CFSE-low cells, the sequence had a frequency of at least 0.01% and was expanded at least 5-fold compared with unstimulated cells. Jensen-Shannon divergence calculated on the top 100 TCRbeta sequences ranked by frequency was used to measure repertoire divergence. For samples with multiple sequencing runs, sorting error was corrected in each run separately before the runs were combined. Here the immuneACCESS table is served through TCRdb, limited to in-frame sequences with V and J called. Missing clones are a known gap in these copies; in checked studies unresolved V genes cover under half, and the rest lacks a known reason. V, J and clone size are those of that table, while D and trimming were read from the DNA. The sample table records some 68,000 clones; 84% of these occur just once. The ten largest make up more than 4% of the sample.

Thawed PBMCs were FACS-sorted into unstimulated Tregs (CD4+CD25+CD127-), CD4+ non-Tregs (CD4+CD25-), CD4 cells and CD8 cells. Blood from healthy controls was obtained either as purchased buffy coats or from healthy volunteers. Healthy control blood was processed to PBMCs by Ficoll density gradient and cryopreserved, and patient PBMCs were collected before and after transplant. In regard to this clone: The target of this receptor is not known. It has no much larger one-base neighbor in the sample; base qualities were not kept.

V and J are trimmed by 8 bases and 4 bases, and the gene matches miss 10 bases of the junction. CDR1 and CDR2 are read off the germline V gene (reference sequence) as LNHDA and SQIVND. Inclusive of the bounding cysteine and phenylalanine, the CDR3 is 14 residues long. Here the CDR3 DNA is all that survives: 42 bases in frame from base 1. Sequencing was performed on CD4+ T cells from blood. Recombination connected TRBV19 to TRBJ1-1; 7 junctional bases match TRBD1. The sequence was collected from a human donor in good health. The CDR3 protein: CASRPDRVGTEAFF. The DNA is TGTGCCAGTCGGCCCGACAGGGTCGGCACTGAAGCTTTCTTT.